This TCR beta chain was identified in a study of memory CD4+ T cells and cytomegalovirus serostatus (dated by TCRdb to about 2019). For context, the study as a whole: The approximately 35 healthy Belgian adults in the cohort included 9 who were CMV seropositive and some 25 who were CMV seronegative. To replicate a published TCR-based CMV serostatus classifier, the study sequenced CD4+ memory TCRbeta repertoires from a Belgian cohort whose cytomegalovirus serostatus was known.

Genomic DNA was extracted from sorted cells with the Quick-DNA Microprep Kit. TCRbeta DNA was amplified with the immunoSEQ hsTCRbeta kit following the manufacturer's protocol. TCRbeta libraries were sequenced on an Illumina MiSeq instrument. Turning to the authors' computational methods: Once out-of-frame sequences had been removed, approximately 2,000,000 distinct TCRbeta sequences were left, which works out to an average of around 73,000 per individual. Each individual was scored by the count of around 160 previously reported CMV-associated TCRbeta sequences and the total productive distinct TCRbeta count. A beta-binomial model was reimplemented in Python, and random forests from scikit-learn, run with default parameters, were trained on data from the US cohort. Classifier performance on the Belgian cohort was summarized as median AUC with percentile confidence intervals over 10,000 bootstrap iterations. This is the immuneACCESS table as TCRdb keeps it, with only in-frame sequences that have V and J called. A part of the clones is gone; compared with another copy, unresolved V genes explain less than half, and the rest is unexplained. The D gene and trimming were derived from the DNA, and the V and J assignments and clone size from that table. The sample contains about 75,000 clones, 60% to 80% of them found a single time. Just over 2.5% of the sample goes to the ten largest clones.

V gives up 0 bases and J gives up 3 bases, and the segment between their germline ends measures 10 bases. From the cysteine up to the phenylalanine, the CDR3 has a length of 15 residues. The only DNA kept is the CDR3, 45 bases in frame from the first base. Taken from the germline V gene, the CDR1 and CDR2 loops are LGHNT and FRNRAP. Single viable CD3+CD4+CD8-CD45RO+ cells were sorted as memory CD4+ T cells on a FACSAria II. CMV serostatus was assessed using a Roche Elecsys assay, by which serum IgG against CMV pp150, pp28, p38 and p52 was detected. After the samples were thawed, total CD4+ T cells were enriched through positive selection using CD4 magnetic microbeads. Samples originated from another study that specifically interrogated the CD4+ T cell memory repertoire. Peripheral blood mononuclear cells were isolated and cryopreserved following standard operating procedures; serum was stored at -80 °C. CD3-PerCP (BW264/56), CD4-APC (RPA-T4), CD45RO-PE (UCHT1) and CD8-Pacific Orange (3B5) antibodies were used for staining, and non-viable cells were excluded with Sytox blue.

The research as a whole found: The original-framework classifier achieved a median bootstrapped AUC of 0.95 with a 95% CI of 0.76-1.00 on the Belgian cohort. The results were interpreted as suggesting that the CMV-associated TCR signature is mostly present in the CD4+ memory repertoire. For CMV serostatus prediction, a median bootstrapped AUC of about 0.96 was reached with the original framework, and a median bootstrapped AUC of roughly 0.92 was reached with a US-trained random forest. Of 164 previously reported CMV-associated TCRbeta sequences, around 67 appeared in the CD4+ memory repertoires, each in one to five individuals. Only CD4+CD45RO+ memory cells were sequenced, in contrast to the original study, in which naive and memory CD4+ and CD8+ populations were covered.

As for this clone: It has no known antigen specificity. No base quality values were provided; no much bigger clone lies one nucleotide off. The identical CDR3 is also encoded by other nucleotide sequences in the sample.

This TCR was sampled from an adult in good health and CMV-seropositive. The chain is made from TRBV12-5 and TRBJ2-3, with TRBD2 perhaps the D gene, on 6 matching bases. Material for sequencing was memory CD4+ T cells from blood. The CDR3 reads CASGLVTGGTDTQYF. The nucleotides read TGTGCTAGTGGTTTGGTAACCGGGGGAACAGATACGCAGTATTTT.